Listed below are T cell receptor beta chains from one sample, sequenced in a study of cytomegalovirus exposure and HLA in healthy donors. The protocol was immunoSEQ multiplex PCR, while the TCRdb copy is restricted to in-frame clones and leaves out a portion. The sample yields approximately 180,000 clones, around 88% seen once. Input material: PBMCs. These receptors came from a woman between 18 and 30 years old in good health and CMV-seronegative. Each CDR3 is given with its conserved first and last residue. Fields, in order: V gene, D gene, clone size, J gene, CDR3 protein, CDR3 DNA. The D gene is left open where the match is weak. Clone size is stated in some rows and not others, as once, few, many or a class when expanded.

TRBV29-1	.	.	TRBJ2-6	CSVEVMAGLSGANVLTF	TGCAGCGTTGAAGTAATGGCAGGTCTCTCTGGGGCCAACGTCCTGACTTTC
TRBV11-2	.	few	TRBJ1-2	CASSLVGQPYGYTF	TGTGCCAGCAGCTTAGTAGGACAGCCCTATGGCTACACCTTC
TRBV29-1	.	.	TRBJ2-6	CSVAGYGANVLTF	TGCAGCGTTGCAGGGTACGGGGCCAACGTCCTGACTTTC
TRBV27	TRBD2	.	TRBJ2-3	CASSPRTRFTADTQYF	TGTGCCAGCAGTCCGAGGACTAGATTTACAGCAGATACGCAGTATTTT
TRBV5-1	.	.	TRBJ2-7	CASSLQETYEQYF	TGCGCCAGCAGCTTGCAGGAAACCTACGAGCAGTACTTC
TRBV30	TRBD1	.	TRBJ1-2	CAWTLLGQGIAYGYTF	TGTGCCTGGACCCTGCTGGGACAGGGGATTGCCTATGGCTACACCTTC
TRBV29-1	.	.	TRBJ1-2	CSVQGRNYGYTF	TGCAGCGTTCAGGGAAGGAACTATGGCTACACCTTC
TRBV2	TRBD1	.	TRBJ2-6	CASSSDRAGANVLTF	TGTGCCAGCAGCTCAGACAGGGCCGGGGCCAACGTCCTGACTTTC
TRBV27	.	.	TRBJ1-2	CASSPGQRYGYTF	TGTGCCAGCAGTCCAGGACAGAGATATGGCTACACCTTC
TRBV12-5	.	.	TRBJ2-2	CASGLVQTGELFF	TGTGCTAGTGGTTTGGTACAAACCGGGGAGCTGTTTTTT
TRBV14	TRBD1	.	TRBJ2-7	CASSRGQGRDEQYF	TGTGCCAGCAGCCGCGGACAGGGTAGGGACGAGCAGTACTTC
TRBV19	TRBD1	.	TRBJ2-3	CASSGTAKVFPTDTQYF	TGTGCCAGTAGCGGGACAGCCAAGGTCTTTCCCACAGATACGCAGTATTTT
TRBV5-4	.	few	TRBJ1-4	CASSLNRANEKLFF	TGTGCCAGCAGCCTAAATCGAGCTAATGAAAAACTGTTTTTT
TRBV7-9	TRBD2	.	TRBJ2-3	CASSSEGLASDTQYF	TGTGCCAGCAGCTCCGAGGGACTAGCGTCAGATACGCAGTATTTT
TRBV30	TRBD1	.	TRBJ2-5	CAWSRQGGETQYF	TGTGCCTGGAGTCGACAGGGTGGAGAGACCCAGTACTTC
TRBV28	.	.	TRBJ2-7	CASSVTQGMSYEQYF	TGTGCCAGCAGCGTAACCCAGGGGATGTCCTACGAGCAGTACTTC
TRBV6-6	.	.	TRBJ1-1	CASSYSNQGMNTEAFF	TGTGCCAGCAGTTACTCGAATCAGGGGATGAACACTGAAGCTTTCTTT
TRBV6-1	.	.	TRBJ2-3	CASSEGRSTVNTQYF	TGTGCCAGCAGTGAAGGGCGATCGACTGTCAATACGCAGTATTTT
TRBV10-3	TRBD2	.	TRBJ2-7	CAISAAVRQFLRSNTSVEQYF	TGTGCCATCAGTGCCGCCGTCCGACAGTTCCTAAGGTCTAATACTAGCGTCGAGCAGTACTTC
TRBV7-6	TRBD2	.	TRBJ2-1	CASSFIAGDRNEQFF	TGTGCCAGCAGCTTTATAGCGGGAGATAGAAATGAGCAGTTCTTC
TRBV5-1	TRBD2	.	TRBJ2-3	CASSSPGTSGGVGDTQYF	TGCGCCAGCAGCTCCCCCGGGACTAGCGGGGGGGTAGGGGATACGCAGTATTTT
TRBV5-1	TRBD2	.	TRBJ2-1	CASSFPSGGHNEQFF	TGCGCCAGCAGCTTTCCTAGCGGGGGCCACAATGAGCAGTTCTTC